The rows below give T cell receptor beta chains drawn from one sample of a study of shared clonotypes between healthy human individuals. Repertoires were generated with immunoSEQ multiplex PCR, while TCRdb's copy carries only in-frame clones and drops some. The table shows under 1 million clones, with 96% occurring only once. Sequencing input: naive CD8+ T cells sorted from blood. Source of these receptors: a man aged 25-40 years in good health. Each CDR3 is given with its conserved first and last residue. The D gene is left open where the match is weak. Rows may omit the clone size; those that give it use once, few, many or a size class.

DNA: TGTGCCAGCAGCTTAAAAGGGGACAATGAGCAGTTCTTC; CDR3: CASSLKGDNEQFF; D: -; size: -; V: TRBV7-9; J: TRBJ2-1
DNA: TGTGCCAGCAGCGTTGGTGAGAACACTGAAGCTTTCTTT; CDR3: CASSVGENTEAFF; D: -; size: -; V: TRBV9; J: TRBJ1-1
DNA: TGTGCCTGCGGGACATCAAGCAATCAGCCCCAGCATTTT; CDR3: CACGTSSNQPQHF; D: -; size: -; V: TRBV30; J: TRBJ1-5
DNA: TGTGCCAGCAGCCTGGCAGGCGACGCTCAGGACGAGCAGTACTTC; CDR3: CASSLAGDAQDEQYF; D: -; size: -; V: TRBV9; J: TRBJ2-7
DNA: TGTGCCAGCAGTTTTTGGCAGGCCAAAAACATTCAGTACTTC; CDR3: CASSFWQAKNIQYF; D: -; size: once; V: TRBV28; J: TRBJ2-4
DNA: TGTGCCAGCAGTTTACTAGCGGGAGTTCCCCACGAGCAGTACTTC; CDR3: CASSLLAGVPHEQYF; D: TRBD2; size: -; V: TRBV11-2; J: TRBJ2-7
DNA: TGTGCCAGCAGCTCGCCCGGGACTAGCGGGAGATTACACGGGGAGCTGTTTTTT; CDR3: CASSSPGTSGRLHGELFF; D: TRBD2; size: -; V: TRBV5-6; J: TRBJ2-2
DNA: TGTGCCAGCAGTTGGGACAGGGTCTCCTACGAGCAGTACTTC; CDR3: CASSWDRVSYEQYF; D: TRBD1; size: -; V: TRBV27; J: TRBJ2-7
DNA: TGTGCCAGCGGGCAGGGAAACTGGGCCTACGAGCAGTACTTC; CDR3: CASGQGNWAYEQYF; D: -; size: -; V: TRBV6-1; J: TRBJ2-7
DNA: TGTGCCAGCAGCTTACTAGCGGGAGGCTACGAGCAGTACTTC; CDR3: CASSLLAGGYEQYF; D: TRBD2; size: -; V: TRBV7-2; J: TRBJ2-7
DNA: TGTGCCAGCAGTTTCGACAGGGCATCCTACAATGAGCAGTTCTTC; CDR3: CASSFDRASYNEQFF; D: TRBD1; size: -; V: TRBV6-6; J: TRBJ2-1
DNA: TGTGCCACCCTTGGGGGAACTTCCTACAATGAGCAGTTCTTC; CDR3: CATLGGTSYNEQFF; D: -; size: -; V: TRBV27; J: TRBJ2-1
DNA: TGTGCCACTAGAAGCGACAGGGGGCGTGTAGATACGCAGTATTTT; CDR3: CATRSDRGRVDTQYF; D: TRBD1; size: -; V: TRBV15; J: TRBJ2-3
DNA: TGTGCCAGCAGTTTGGTCCCCTACAATGAGCAGTTCTTC; CDR3: CASSLVPYNEQFF; D: -; size: -; V: TRBV27; J: TRBJ2-1
DNA: TGTGCCAGCAGTTTATTGGGACCAAACACTGAAGCTTTCTTT; CDR3: CASSLLGPNTEAFF; D: -; size: -; V: TRBV27; J: TRBJ1-1
DNA: TGTGCCAGCAGACCTAGCGGGAGTTCCTACAATGAGCAGTTCTTC; CDR3: CASRPSGSSYNEQFF; D: TRBD2; size: -; V: TRBV2; J: TRBJ2-1
DNA: TGTGCCAGCAGCCAGGAAAGGGGCCTAAACATTCAGTACTTC; CDR3: CASSQERGLNIQYF; D: -; size: -; V: TRBV11-2; J: TRBJ2-4
DNA: TGTGCCAGCAGTTACACTGAGGAAAACCACGATACGCAGTATTTT; CDR3: CASSYTEENHDTQYF; D: -; size: -; V: TRBV6-5; J: TRBJ2-3
DNA: TGCGCCAGCAGTACGGACAGCAATGAGCAGTTCTTC; CDR3: CASSTDSNEQFF; D: -; size: -; V: TRBV10-1; J: TRBJ2-1
DNA: TGTGCCAGCAGCTTGGTCATCTCAGATACGCAGTATTTT; CDR3: CASSLVISDTQYF; D: -; size: -; V: TRBV5-6; J: TRBJ2-3
DNA: TGTGCCAGCAGTTTATCAGAATATCGGCCCCAGCATTTT; CDR3: CASSLSEYRPQHF; D: -; size: -; V: TRBV27; J: TRBJ1-5
DNA: TGTGCCAGCAGCCCGTTGACAGGGTGGGAGACCCAGTACTTC; CDR3: CASSPLTGWETQYF; D: TRBD1; size: -; V: TRBV14; J: TRBJ2-5
DNA: TGTGCCACCAGCAGAGATACGGCGGTTAGCACAGATACGCAGTATTTT; CDR3: CATSRDTAVSTDTQYF; D: -; size: once; V: TRBV15; J: TRBJ2-3
DNA: TGTGCCAGCAGCTTAGACAATCTAGATACGCAGTATTTT; CDR3: CASSLDNLDTQYF; D: -; size: -; V: TRBV7-3; J: TRBJ2-3
DNA: TGTGCCAGCAGCGATCGGACGGGGGAGCAGTACTTC; CDR3: CASSDRTGEQYF; D: -; size: -; V: TRBV13; J: TRBJ2-7
DNA: TGTGCCAGCAGTTTTTCAGTAATCAGGAGGGCAAAGGACGAGCAGTACTTC; CDR3: CASSFSVIRRAKDEQYF; D: -; size: -; V: TRBV27; J: TRBJ2-7